The 18 T cell receptor beta chains listed next were all sequenced from one sample in a study of shared T cell receptors in the human thymus. Assay: immunoSEQ multiplex PCR; the TCRdb copy retains only in-frame clones and omits some. The sample lists about 400,000 clones, 95% occurring once. The sample consisted of thymocytes. These receptors were collected from a human donor.

J is TRBJ2-4 and V is TRBV14; TRBD2 is a possible D gene (6 bases). V shed 8 bases and J shed 2 bases, with 10 bases lying between them. CDR1 and CDR2 (germline): SGHDN, FVKESK. The CDR3 is made up of 13 amino acids. The chain's CDR3 is CASAGKTKNIQYF. CDR3 bases: TGTGCCAGCGCGGGGAAGACCAAAAACATTCAGTACTTC.

The table lists this clone with a count of one. The DNA of the CDR3 is TGTGCCAGCAGGGGGTGGTCGATTTGGGGATACGAGCAGTACTTC. Translating it yields CASRGWSIWGYEQYF. This chain joins TRBV6-5 and TRBJ2-7; D gene unclear. The V gene's germline CDR1 is MNHEY and CDR2 SVGAGI. The CDR3 consists of 15 residues. V lost 6 bases, J lost 4 bases, and 19 bases lay in between.

The chain has TRBV28 and TRBJ2-3; TRBD1 agrees at 10 bases. This CDR3 has 15 amino acids. Germline CDR1 and CDR2: MDHEN and SYDVKM. V dropped 1 base and J dropped 6; count of bases not matched to a gene: 4. The CDR3 sequence is CASSLFGQGEDTQYF. CDR3 nucleotide sequence: TGTGCCAGCAGTTTATTCGGACAGGGGGAGGATACGCAGTATTTT.

The CDR3 is CASSLRLAGYNEQFF. The CDR3 bases are TGTGCCAGCAGCCTCCGACTAGCGGGGTACAATGAGCAGTTCTTC. This chain joins TRBV21-1 and TRBJ2-1; the D call in the table, TRBD2, was not verified against the DNA. TRBV21-1 is a documented pseudogene. CDR3 length: 15 amino acids.

This chain connects TRBV4-2 to TRBJ1-2; TRBD1 aligns across 9 bases. J lost 4 bases, V lost 1 base, and 4 bases had no gene match. Germline values: CDR1 LGHNA, CDR2 YNFKEQ. The CDR3 has 15 residues. This chain's CDR3 is CASSQGAQGAYGYTF. The DNA for the CDR3 is TGTGCCAGCAGCCAAGGTGCACAGGGGGCCTATGGCTACACCTTC.

The chain joins TRBV10-3 to TRBJ1-4; tentatively, D is TRBD1 (5 bases). V lost 0 bases, J lost 4 bases, and 12 bases lay in between. CDR3 length equals 16 residues. Germline V gene lookup returns CDR1 ENHRY and CDR2 SYGVKD. This chain's CDR3 is CAISESPGGGNEKLFF. The CDR3 region has the DNA TGTGCCATCAGTGAGTCCCCGGGGGGGGGTAATGAAAAACTGTTTTTT.

The chain employs TRBV30 and TRBJ1-3; no firm D call. Deletions cut 3 bases from V and 0 bases from J, with 9 bases between. The length of the CDR3 is 14 residues. CDR1 is GTSNPN and CDR2 is SVGIG in the germline V gene (reference sequence). CDR3: CAWRRTSSGNTIYF. The CDR3 bases are TGTGCCTGGAGAAGGACGAGCTCTGGAAACACCATATATTTT.

This clone was seen just once. The chain joins TRBV30 to TRBJ2-6, with a possible D match to TRBD1 (6 bases). Germline CDR1 reads GTSNPN; CDR2 reads SVGIG (reference sequence). V dropped 4 bases and J dropped 0 bases, with 28 bases sitting between them. CDR3 length equals 21 residues. The CDR3 loop reads CAWNQGRVGGFPPSGANVLTF. The CDR3 DNA sequence: TGTGCCTGGAACCAGGGGCGGGTCGGCGGGTTTCCCCCCTCTGGGGCCAACGTCCTGACTTTC.

V is TRBV27 and J is TRBJ1-5, with D unresolved. The germline CDR1 and CDR2 sequences are MNHEY and SMNVEV (reference sequence). The germline V and J ends were trimmed by 5 bases and 5 bases, with 16 bases remaining between them. The CDR3 is 15 amino acids. CDR3 DNA: TGTGCCAGCAGTATCAGGCAGCCCCGACATCAGCCCCAGCATTTT. Translating gives CASSIRQPRHQPQHF.

This chain joins TRBV19 and TRBJ2-1; 14 nucleotides agree with TRBD2. The CDR3 covers 18 residues. The ends lost 5 bases at V and 8 bases at J; junction bases unmatched: 14. Germline V gene data show CDR1 as LNHDA and CDR2 as SQIVND (reference sequence). This chain's CDR3 is CASSPEGTSGSFADEQFF. The CDR3 bases are TGTGCCAGTAGTCCCGAGGGGACTAGCGGGAGTTTCGCCGATGAGCAGTTCTTC.

The chain has TRBV30 and TRBJ2-2; D is possibly TRBD2 (5 bases). CDR3 size: 12 residues. Between the trimmed V and J ends, which lost 4 bases and 7 bases, there was a span of 10 bases. Germline CDR1 is GTSNPN and CDR2 is SVGIG (reference sequence). CDR3 sequence reads: CAWTLALGELFF. The CDR3 DNA reads as TGTGCCTGGACTCTAGCTCTCGGGGAGCTGTTTTTT.

The rearrangement links TRBV21-1 to TRBJ2-2; TRBD1, the table's D call, lacks a check against the DNA. TRBV21-1 corresponds to a pseudogene. The CDR3 is 19 amino acids. The CDR3, as DNA: TGTGCCAGCAGCCCCCGAAACAGGTTCTGGAATGTTGGTACCGGGGAGCTGTTTTTT. Translated, it gives CASSPRNRFWNVGTGELFF.

The V call is TRBV27, the J call TRBJ1-5, with D perhaps matching TRBD1 (6 bases). The CDR3 is made up of 13 amino acids. V was trimmed by 5 bases and J by 4 bases, leaving 9 bases between them. The germline V gene has CDR1 MNHEY and CDR2 SMNVEV (reference sequence). The CDR3 is CASSRTANQPQHF. The CDR3 bases are TGTGCCAGCAGTAGGACAGCTAATCAGCCCCAGCATTTT.

The chain combines TRBV2 with TRBJ2-4, with TRBD2 as a possible D gene (6 bases). With 2 bases removed from V and 2 bases from J, the gap between germline ends came to 19 bases. Germline V gene data show CDR1 as SNHLY and CDR2 as FYNNEI. The CDR3 covers 18 residues. CDR3 sequence reads: CASSELAGREGTKNIQYF. The CDR3 coding sequence is TGTGCCAGCAGTGAACTCGCAGGGCGGGAAGGTACCAAAAACATTCAGTACTTC.

The V and J genes are TRBV7-6 and TRBJ2-1, with D possibly matching TRBD2 (7 bases). V was clipped by 5 bases and J by 0 bases, with 26 bases between them. Per germline, CDR1 SGHVS and CDR2 FNYEAQ. The CDR3 is made up of 20 amino acids. The CDR3 coding sequence is TGTGCCAGCAGCAAGACAGGCCATTCCCAAATAGCGGGCTCCTACAATGAGCAGTTCTTC. Translated, it gives CASSKTGHSQIAGSYNEQFF.

This chain joins TRBV4-1 and TRBJ2-1; TRBD1 is a possible D gene (6 bases). Deletions cut 7 bases from V and 8 bases from J, with 9 bases between. Per the germline V gene, CDR1 is MGHRA and CDR2 is YSYEKL. The CDR3 loop spans 11 amino acids. The CDR3 spells CASTSGDEQFF. DNA of the CDR3: TGCGCCAGCACCTCAGGGGATGAGCAGTTCTTC.

The chain uses TRBV23-1 and TRBJ1-1; D might be TRBD1 (6 bases). TRBV23-1 is sorted into the ORF group, with uncertain function. The CDR3 covers 17 residues. The germline V and J ends were trimmed by 0 bases and 3 bases, with 17 bases remaining between them. CDR3 sequence reads: CASSQSDQGRRYTEAFF. In DNA, the CDR3 is TGCGCCAGCAGTCAATCGGATCAGGGGAGGAGGTACACTGAAGCTTTCTTT.

The chain joins TRBV21-1 to TRBJ2-7; whether TRBD2, the table's D call, matches the DNA was not checked. TRBV21-1 is described as a pseudogene. The CDR3 is 16 residues long. CDR3 residues: CASSKISVGSGYEQYF. The CDR3 bases are TGTGCCAGCAGCAAGATTTCCGTTGGAAGCGGTTACGAGCAGTACTTC.